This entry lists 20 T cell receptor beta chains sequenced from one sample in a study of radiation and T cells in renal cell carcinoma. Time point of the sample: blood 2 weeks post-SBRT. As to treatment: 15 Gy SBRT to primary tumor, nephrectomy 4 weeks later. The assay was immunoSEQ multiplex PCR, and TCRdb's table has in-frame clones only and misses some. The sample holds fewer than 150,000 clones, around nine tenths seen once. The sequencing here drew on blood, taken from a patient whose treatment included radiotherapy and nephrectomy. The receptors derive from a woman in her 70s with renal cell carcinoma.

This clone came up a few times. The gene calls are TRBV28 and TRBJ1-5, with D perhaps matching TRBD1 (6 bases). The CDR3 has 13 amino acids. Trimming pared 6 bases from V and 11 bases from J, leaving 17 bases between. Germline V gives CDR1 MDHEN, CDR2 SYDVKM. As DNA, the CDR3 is TGTGCCAGCAGCCCCGACAGGATCAGCACCCAGCATTTT. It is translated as CASSPDRISTQHF.

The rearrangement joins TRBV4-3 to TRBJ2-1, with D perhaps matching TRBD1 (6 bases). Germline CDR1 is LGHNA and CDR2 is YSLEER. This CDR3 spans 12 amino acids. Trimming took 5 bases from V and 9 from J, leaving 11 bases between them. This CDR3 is CASSWGQGEQFF. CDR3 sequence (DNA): TGCGCCAGCAGCTGGGGGCAAGGTGAGCAGTTCTTC.

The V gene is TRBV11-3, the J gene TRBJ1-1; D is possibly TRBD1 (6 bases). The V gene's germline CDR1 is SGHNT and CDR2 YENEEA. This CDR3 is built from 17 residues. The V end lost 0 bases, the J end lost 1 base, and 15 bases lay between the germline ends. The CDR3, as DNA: TGTGCCAGCAGCTTAGATAGGTTAGGACAGCCGAACACTGAAGCTTTCTTT. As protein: CASSLDRLGQPNTEAFF. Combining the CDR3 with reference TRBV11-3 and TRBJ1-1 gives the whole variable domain EAGVVQSPRYKIIEKKQPVAFWCNPISGHNTLYWYLQNLGQGPELLIRYENEEAVDDSQLPKDRFSAERLKGVDSTLKIQPAELGDSAVYLCASSLDRLGQPNTEAFFGQGTRLTVV.

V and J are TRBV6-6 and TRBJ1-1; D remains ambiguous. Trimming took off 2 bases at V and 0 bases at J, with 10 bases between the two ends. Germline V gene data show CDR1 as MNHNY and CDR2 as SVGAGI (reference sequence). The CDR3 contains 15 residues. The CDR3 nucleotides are TGTGCCAGCAGTTACCCGGGTGGTATGAACACTGAAGCTTTCTTT. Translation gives CASSYPGGMNTEAFF.

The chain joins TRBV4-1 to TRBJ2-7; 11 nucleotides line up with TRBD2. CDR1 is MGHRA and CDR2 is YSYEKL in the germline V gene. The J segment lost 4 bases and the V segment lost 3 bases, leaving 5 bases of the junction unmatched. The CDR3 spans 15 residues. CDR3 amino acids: CASSHLLAGEYEQYF. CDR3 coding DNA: TGCGCCAGCAGCCACCTACTAGCGGGGGAGTACGAGCAGTACTTC.

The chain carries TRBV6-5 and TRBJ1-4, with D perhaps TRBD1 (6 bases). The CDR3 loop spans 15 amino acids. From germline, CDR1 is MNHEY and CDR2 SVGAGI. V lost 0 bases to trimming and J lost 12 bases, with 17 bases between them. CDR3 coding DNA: TGTGCCAGCAGTTACTCGGGAGGACAGACAGTGGAACTGTTTTTT. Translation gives CASSYSGGQTVELFF.

The CDR3 spells CASSLAGGMNTEAFF. CDR3 nucleotides: TGTGCCAGCAGCTTGGCTGGCGGAATGAACACTGAAGCTTTCTTT. V is TRBV5-6 and J is TRBJ1-1; D is undetermined. The CDR3 contains 15 residues. V lost 0 bases, J lost 0 bases, and 9 bases lay in between. Germline V lookup: CDR1 SGHDT, CDR2 YYEEEE.

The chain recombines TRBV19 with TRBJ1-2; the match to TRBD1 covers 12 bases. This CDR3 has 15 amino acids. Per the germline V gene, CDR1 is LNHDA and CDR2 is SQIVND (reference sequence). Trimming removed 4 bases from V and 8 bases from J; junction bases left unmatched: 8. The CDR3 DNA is TGTGCCAGTAGTACCCCGGGACAGGGGGCAGAGGGCTACACCTTC. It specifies CASSTPGQGAEGYTF.

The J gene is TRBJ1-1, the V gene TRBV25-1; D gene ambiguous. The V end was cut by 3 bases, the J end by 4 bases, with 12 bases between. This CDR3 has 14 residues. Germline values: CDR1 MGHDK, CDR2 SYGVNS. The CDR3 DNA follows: TGTGCCAGCAGTGAGTGGGGTCGAAGCACTGAAGCTTTCTTT. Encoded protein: CASSEWGRSTEAFF.

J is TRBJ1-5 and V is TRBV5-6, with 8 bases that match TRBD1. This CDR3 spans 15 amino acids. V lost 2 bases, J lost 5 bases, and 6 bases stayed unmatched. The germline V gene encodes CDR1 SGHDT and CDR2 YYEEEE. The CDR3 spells CASSFLDRADQPQHF. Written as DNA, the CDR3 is TGTGCCAGCAGCTTCCTGGACAGGGCCGATCAGCCCCAGCATTTT.

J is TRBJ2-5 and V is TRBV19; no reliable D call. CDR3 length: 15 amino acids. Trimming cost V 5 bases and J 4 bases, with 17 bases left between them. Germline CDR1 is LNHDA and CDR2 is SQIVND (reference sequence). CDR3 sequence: CASSAPGLVRETQYF. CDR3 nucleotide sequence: TGTGCCAGTAGTGCTCCGGGTCTAGTAAGAGAGACCCAGTACTTC.

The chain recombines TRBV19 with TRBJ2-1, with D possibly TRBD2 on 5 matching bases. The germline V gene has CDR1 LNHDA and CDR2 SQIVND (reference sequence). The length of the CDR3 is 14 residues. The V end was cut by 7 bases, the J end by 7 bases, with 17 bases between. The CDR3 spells CASTGLASRNEQFF. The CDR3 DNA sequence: TGTGCCAGTACTGGCCTAGCAAGTCGGAATGAGCAGTTCTTC.

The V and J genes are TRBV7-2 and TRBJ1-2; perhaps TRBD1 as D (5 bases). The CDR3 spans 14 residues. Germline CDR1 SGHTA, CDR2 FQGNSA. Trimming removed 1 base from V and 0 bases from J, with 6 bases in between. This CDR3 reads CASSLETANYGYTF. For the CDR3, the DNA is TGTGCCAGCAGCTTAGAGACAGCTAACTATGGCTACACCTTC.

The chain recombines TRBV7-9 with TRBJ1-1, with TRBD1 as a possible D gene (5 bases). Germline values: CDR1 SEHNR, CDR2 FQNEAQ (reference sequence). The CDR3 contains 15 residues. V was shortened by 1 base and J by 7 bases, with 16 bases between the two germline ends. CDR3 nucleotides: TGTGCCAGCAGCTTAGTCGGGCAGGGTCCTGGTGAAGCTTTCTTT. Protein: CASSLVGQGPGEAFF.

The CDR3 loop reads CASSSQGQQPQHF. The CDR3 bases are TGTGCCAGTAGTTCCCAGGGACAGCAGCCCCAGCATTTT. This chain joins TRBV19 and TRBJ1-5, with TRBD1 matching over 7 bases. Germline V gene data show CDR1 as LNHDA and CDR2 as SQIVND (reference sequence). The V gene end was trimmed by 5 bases and the J gene end by 7 bases; junction bases not matched to a gene: 5. This CDR3 comprises 13 residues.

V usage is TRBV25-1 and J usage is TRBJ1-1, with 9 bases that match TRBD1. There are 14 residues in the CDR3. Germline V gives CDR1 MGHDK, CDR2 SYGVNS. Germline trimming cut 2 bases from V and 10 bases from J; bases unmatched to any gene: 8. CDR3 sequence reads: CASSETGGASRAFF. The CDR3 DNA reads TGTGCCAGCAGTGAAACAGGGGGCGCTTCTCGAGCTTTCTTT.

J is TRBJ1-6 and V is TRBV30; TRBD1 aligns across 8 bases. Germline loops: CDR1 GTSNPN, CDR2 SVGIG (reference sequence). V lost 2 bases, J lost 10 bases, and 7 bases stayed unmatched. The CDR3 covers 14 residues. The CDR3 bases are TGTGCCTGGAGTCCCGGACAGGGTAAATCACCCCTCCACTTT. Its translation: CAWSPGQGKSPLHF.

CDR3 sequence: CASSLIGTNEKLFF. The CDR3 DNA reads as TGTGCCAGCAGCTTGATCGGAACTAATGAAAAACTGTTTTTT. This chain uses TRBV5-6 with TRBJ1-4; D is undetermined. Trimming took 1 base from V and 1 from J, leaving 5 bases between them. Per germline, CDR1 SGHDT and CDR2 YYEEEE. The CDR3 runs to 14 residues.

CDR3 region: CASSQRASTDTQYF. The DNA for the CDR3 is TGCGCCAGCAGCCAGAGAGCGAGCACAGATACGCAGTATTTT. This chain connects TRBV5-1 to TRBJ2-3, with D uncertain. Germline V gene lookup returns CDR1 SGHRS and CDR2 YFSETQ. The germline V and J ends were trimmed by 4 bases and 0 bases, with 9 bases remaining between them. The CDR3 consists of 14 residues.

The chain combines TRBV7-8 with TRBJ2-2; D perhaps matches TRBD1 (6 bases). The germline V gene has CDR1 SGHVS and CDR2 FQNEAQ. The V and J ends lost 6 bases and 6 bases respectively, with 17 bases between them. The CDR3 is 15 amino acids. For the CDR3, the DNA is TGTGCCAGCAGGACACAGGGCATCGTTCCCGGGGAGCTGTTTTTT. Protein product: CASRTQGIVPGELFF.